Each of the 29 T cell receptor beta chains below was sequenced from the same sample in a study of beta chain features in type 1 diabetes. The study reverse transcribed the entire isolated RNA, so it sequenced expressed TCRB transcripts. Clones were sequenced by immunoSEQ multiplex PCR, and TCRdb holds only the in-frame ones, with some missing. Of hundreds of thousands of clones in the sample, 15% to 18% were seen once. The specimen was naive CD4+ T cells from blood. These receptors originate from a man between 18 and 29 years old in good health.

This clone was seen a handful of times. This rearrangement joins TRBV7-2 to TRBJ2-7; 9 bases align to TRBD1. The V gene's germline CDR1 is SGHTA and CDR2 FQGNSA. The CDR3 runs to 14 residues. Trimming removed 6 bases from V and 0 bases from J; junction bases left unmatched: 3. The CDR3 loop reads CASRQTGGSYEQYF. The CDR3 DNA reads TGTGCCAGCAGGCAGACAGGGGGCTCCTACGAGCAGTACTTC. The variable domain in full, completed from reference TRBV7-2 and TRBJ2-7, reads GAGVSQSPSNKVTEKGKDVELRCDPISGHTALYWYRQSLGQGLEFLIYFQGNSAPDKSGLPSDRFSAERTGGSVSTLTIQRTQQEDSAVYLCASRQTGGSYEQYFGPGTRLTVT.

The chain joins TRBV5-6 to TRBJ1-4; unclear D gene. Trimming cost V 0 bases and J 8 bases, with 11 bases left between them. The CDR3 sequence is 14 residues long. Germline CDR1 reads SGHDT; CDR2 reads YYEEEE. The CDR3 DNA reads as TGTGCCAGCAGCTTGGACGGCCTGGGGGAAAAACTGTTTTTT. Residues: CASSLDGLGEKLFF.

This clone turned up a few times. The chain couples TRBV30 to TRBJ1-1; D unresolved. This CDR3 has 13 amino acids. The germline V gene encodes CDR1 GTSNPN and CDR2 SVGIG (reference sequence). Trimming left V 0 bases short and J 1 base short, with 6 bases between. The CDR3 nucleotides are TGTGCCTGGAGTGTATGGGGGAACACTGAAGCTTTCTTT. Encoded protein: CAWSVWGNTEAFF.

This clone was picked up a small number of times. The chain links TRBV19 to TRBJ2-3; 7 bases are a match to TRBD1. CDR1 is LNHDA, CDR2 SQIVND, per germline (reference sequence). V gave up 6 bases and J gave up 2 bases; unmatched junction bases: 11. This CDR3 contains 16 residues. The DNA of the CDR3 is TGTGCCAGTAGGAAGACAGGGAATAGGGCCACAGATACGCAGTATTTT. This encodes CASRKTGNRATDTQYF.

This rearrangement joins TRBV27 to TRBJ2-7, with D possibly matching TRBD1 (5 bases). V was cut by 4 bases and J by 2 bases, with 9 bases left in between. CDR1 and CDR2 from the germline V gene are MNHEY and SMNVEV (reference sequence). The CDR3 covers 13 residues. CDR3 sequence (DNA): TGTGCCAGCAGTTCCTCCAGGGCCTACGAGCAGTACTTC. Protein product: CASSSSRAYEQYF.

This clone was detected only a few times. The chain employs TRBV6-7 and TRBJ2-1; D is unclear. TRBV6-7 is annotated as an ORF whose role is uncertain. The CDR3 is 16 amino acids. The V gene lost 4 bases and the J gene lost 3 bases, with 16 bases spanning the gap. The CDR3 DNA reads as TGTGCCAGCAGTTCAGTTAACCGTCCCCACTACAATGAGCAGTTCTTC. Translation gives CASSSVNRPHYNEQFF.

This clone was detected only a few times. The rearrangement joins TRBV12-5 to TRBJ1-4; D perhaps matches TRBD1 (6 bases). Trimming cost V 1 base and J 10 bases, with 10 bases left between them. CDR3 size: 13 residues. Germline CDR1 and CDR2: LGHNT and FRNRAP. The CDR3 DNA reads TGTGCTAGTGGTTTGGACCCCAGGGGAAAACTGTTTTTT. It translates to CASGLDPRGKLFF.

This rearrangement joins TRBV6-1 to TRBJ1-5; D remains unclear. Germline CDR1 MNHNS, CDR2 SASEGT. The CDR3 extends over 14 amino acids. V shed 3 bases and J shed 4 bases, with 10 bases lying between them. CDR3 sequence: CASSDRLRNQPQHF. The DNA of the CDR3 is TGTGCCAGCAGTGACAGGCTGAGGAATCAGCCCCAGCATTTT.

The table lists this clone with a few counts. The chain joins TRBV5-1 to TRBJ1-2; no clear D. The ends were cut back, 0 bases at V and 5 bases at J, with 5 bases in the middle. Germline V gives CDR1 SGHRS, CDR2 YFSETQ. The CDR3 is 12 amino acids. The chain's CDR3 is CASSLGAYGYTF. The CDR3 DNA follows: TGCGCCAGCAGCTTGGGCGCTTATGGCTACACCTTC.

CDR3 bases: TGTGCCAGCAGCCCTAGGGGACTAGCGGGAGCCACAGATACGCAGTATTTT. It translates to CASSPRGLAGATDTQYF. The rearrangement joins TRBV7-9 to TRBJ2-3, with 14 bases lining up with TRBD2. This CDR3 has 17 amino acids. Germline V CDR1 and CDR2: SEHNR, FQNEAQ (reference sequence). V lost 5 bases and J lost 2; bases outside the gene matches: 6. Full variable domain (missing parts from reference TRBV7-9 and TRBJ2-3): DTGVSQNPRHKITKRGQNVTFRCDPISEHNRLYWYRQTLGQGPEFLTYFQNEAQLEKSRLLSDRFSAERPKGSFSTLEIQRTEQGDSAMYLCASSPRGLAGATDTQYFGPGTRLTVL.

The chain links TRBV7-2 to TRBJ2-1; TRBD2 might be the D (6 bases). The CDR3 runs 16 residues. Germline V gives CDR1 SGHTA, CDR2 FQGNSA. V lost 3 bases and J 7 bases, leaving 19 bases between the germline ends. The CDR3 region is CASSFFGRGGVNEQFF. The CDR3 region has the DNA TGTGCCAGCAGCTTTTTTGGGCGGGGCGGAGTGAATGAGCAGTTCTTC.

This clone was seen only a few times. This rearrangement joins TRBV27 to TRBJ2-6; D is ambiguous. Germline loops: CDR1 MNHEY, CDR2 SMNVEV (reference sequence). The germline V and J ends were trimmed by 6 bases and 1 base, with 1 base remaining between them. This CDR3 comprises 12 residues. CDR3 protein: CASRSGANVLTF. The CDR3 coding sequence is TGTGCCAGCAGGTCTGGGGCCAACGTCCTGACTTTC.

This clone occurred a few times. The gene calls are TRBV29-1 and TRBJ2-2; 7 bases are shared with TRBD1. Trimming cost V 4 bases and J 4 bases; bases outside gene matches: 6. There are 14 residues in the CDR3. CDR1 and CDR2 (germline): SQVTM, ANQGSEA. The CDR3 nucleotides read TGCAGCGTTGCGAGGGGGCTTAGCACCGGGGAGCTGTTTTTT. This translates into CSVARGLSTGELFF.

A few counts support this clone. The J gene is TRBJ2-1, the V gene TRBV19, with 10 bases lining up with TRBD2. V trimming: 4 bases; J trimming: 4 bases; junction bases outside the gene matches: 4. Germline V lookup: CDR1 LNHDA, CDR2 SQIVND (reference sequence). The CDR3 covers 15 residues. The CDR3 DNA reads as TGTGCCAGTAGTACGGGACTAGCGTTTTACAATGAGCAGTTCTTC. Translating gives CASSTGLAFYNEQFF.

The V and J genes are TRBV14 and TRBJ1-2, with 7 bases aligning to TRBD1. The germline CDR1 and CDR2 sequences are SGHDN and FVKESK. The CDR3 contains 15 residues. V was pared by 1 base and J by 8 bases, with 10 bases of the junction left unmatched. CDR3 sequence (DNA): TGTGCCAGCAGCCAAGCGAGGGGGCTAAGATACGGCTACACCTTC. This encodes CASSQARGLRYGYTF.

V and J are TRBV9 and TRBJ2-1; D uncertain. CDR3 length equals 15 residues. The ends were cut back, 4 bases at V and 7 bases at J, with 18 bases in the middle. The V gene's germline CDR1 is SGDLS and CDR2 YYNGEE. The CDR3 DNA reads TGTGCCAGCAGCCCCTTAGTGGTCCTTGGGAATGAGCAGTTCTTC. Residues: CASSPLVVLGNEQFF.

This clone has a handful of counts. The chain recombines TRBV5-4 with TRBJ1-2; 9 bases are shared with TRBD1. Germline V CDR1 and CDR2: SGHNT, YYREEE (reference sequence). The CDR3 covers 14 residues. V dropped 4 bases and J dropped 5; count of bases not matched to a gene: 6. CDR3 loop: CASSIGTGRYGYTF. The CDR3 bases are TGTGCCAGCAGCATTGGGACAGGGCGTTATGGCTACACCTTC.

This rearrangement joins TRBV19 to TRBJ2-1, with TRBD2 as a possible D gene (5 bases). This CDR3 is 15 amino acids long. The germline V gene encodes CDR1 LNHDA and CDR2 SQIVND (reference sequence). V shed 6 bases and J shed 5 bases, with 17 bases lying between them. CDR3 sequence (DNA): TGTGCCAGTAGGTTTTTGCGGGCCGCCAACAATGAGCAGTTCTTC. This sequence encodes CASRFLRAANNEQFF.

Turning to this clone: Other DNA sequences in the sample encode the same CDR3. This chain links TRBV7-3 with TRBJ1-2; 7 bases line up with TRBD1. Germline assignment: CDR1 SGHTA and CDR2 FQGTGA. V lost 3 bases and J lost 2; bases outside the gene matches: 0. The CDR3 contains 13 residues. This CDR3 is CASSLGQNYGYTF. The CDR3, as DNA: TGTGCCAGCAGCTTGGGACAGAACTATGGCTACACCTTC.

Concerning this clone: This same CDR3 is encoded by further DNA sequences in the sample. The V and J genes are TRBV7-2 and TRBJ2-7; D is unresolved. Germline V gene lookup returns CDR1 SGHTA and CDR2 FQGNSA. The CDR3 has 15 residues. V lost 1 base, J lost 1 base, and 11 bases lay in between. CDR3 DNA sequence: TGTGCCAGCAGCTTAGGGCCAGCGTCTTCCTACGAGCAGTACTTC. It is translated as CASSLGPASSYEQYF. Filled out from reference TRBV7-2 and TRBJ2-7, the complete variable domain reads GAGVSQSPSNKVTEKGKDVELRCDPISGHTALYWYRQSLGQGLEFLIYFQGNSAPDKSGLPSDRFSAERTGGSVSTLTIQRTQQEDSAVYLCASSLGPASSYEQYFGPGTRLTVT.

As DNA, the CDR3 is TGTGCCAGCAGCCAAGATCTTAGAGAGGGGTGGATCCAAGAGACCCAGTACTTC. Translated, it gives CASSQDLREGWIQETQYF. The rearrangement joins TRBV4-2 to TRBJ2-5, with D tentatively TRBD1 or TRBD2 (5 bases each). This CDR3 comprises 18 residues. Per the germline V gene, CDR1 is LGHNA and CDR2 is YNFKEQ. Trimming shortened V by 0 bases and J by 1 base, and 18 bases separated the two germline ends.

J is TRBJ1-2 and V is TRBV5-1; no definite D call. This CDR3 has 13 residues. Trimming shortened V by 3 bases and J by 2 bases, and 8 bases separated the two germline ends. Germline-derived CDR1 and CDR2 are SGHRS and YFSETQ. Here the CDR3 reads CASSSGGNYGYTF. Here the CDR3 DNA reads TGCGCCAGCAGCTCAGGTGGGAACTATGGCTACACCTTC.

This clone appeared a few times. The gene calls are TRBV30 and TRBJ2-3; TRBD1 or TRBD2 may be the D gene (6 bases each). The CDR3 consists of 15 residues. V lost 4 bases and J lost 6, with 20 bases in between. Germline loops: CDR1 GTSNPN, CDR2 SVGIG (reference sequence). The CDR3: CAWKGGRGGRDTQYF. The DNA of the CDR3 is TGTGCCTGGAAAGGTGGGAGAGGGGGGAGGGATACGCAGTATTTT.

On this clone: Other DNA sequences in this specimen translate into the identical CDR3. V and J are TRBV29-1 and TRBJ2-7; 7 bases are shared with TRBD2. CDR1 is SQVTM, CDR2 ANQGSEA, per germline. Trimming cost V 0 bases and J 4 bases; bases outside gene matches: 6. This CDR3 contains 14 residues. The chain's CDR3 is CSVEDRRGGYEQYF. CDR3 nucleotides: TGCAGCGTTGAAGATCGGCGGGGAGGGTACGAGCAGTACTTC.

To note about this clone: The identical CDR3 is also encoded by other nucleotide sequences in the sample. Here the CDR3 DNA reads TGTGCCAGCAGCTTAGGACAGGGTGGGACCTACGAGCAGTACTTC. Translated, it gives CASSLGQGGTYEQYF. The chain is built from TRBV7-2 and TRBJ2-7; 7 nucleotides line up with TRBD1. Trimming took 1 base from V and 2 from J; bases not matched to a gene: 5. The V gene's germline CDR1 is SGHTA and CDR2 FQGNSA. The CDR3 is made up of 15 amino acids.

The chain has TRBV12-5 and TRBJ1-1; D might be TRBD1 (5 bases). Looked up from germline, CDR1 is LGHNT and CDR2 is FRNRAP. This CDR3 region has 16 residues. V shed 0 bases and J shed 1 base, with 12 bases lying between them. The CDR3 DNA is TGTGCTAGTGGTTTGGTACTGGACACCCGGAACACTGAAGCTTTCTTT. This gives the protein CASGLVLDTRNTEAFF.

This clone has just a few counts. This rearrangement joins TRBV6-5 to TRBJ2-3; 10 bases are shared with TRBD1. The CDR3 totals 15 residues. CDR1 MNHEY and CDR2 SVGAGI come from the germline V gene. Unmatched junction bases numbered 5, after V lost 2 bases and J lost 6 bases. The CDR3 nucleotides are TGTGCCAGCAGTTACGACAGGGGGCGCGGGGATACGCAGTATTTT. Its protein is CASSYDRGRGDTQYF.

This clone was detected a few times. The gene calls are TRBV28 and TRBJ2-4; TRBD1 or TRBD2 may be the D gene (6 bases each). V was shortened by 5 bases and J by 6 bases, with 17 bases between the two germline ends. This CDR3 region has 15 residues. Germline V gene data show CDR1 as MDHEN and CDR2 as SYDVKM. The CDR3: CASSTPKGGPNIQYF. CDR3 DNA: TGTGCCAGCAGTACCCCGAAGGGGGGCCCAAACATTCAGTACTTC.

This chain's CDR3 is CASSSGVGRNTEAFF. The DNA for the CDR3 is TGCGCCAGCAGCTCCGGGGTCGGTAGGAACACTGAAGCTTTCTTT. V and J are TRBV5-1 and TRBJ1-1, with unresolved D. The CDR3 contains 15 residues. CDR1 SGHRS and CDR2 YFSETQ come from the germline V gene. Trimming cost V 3 bases and J 1 base, with 13 bases left between them.